These T cell receptor beta chains were read from a single sample in a study of blood T cell repertoires in COVID-19. Here immunoSEQ multiplex PCR was the method, and the copy in TCRdb shows in-frame clones only, minus some. The sample shows roughly 250,000 clones, 70% to 85% of them seen only once. Source material: peripheral blood. Every receptor here comes from a woman older than 75 with acute or convalescent COVID-19. Each CDR3 is given with its conserved first and last residue. The order of the fields is clone size, J gene, V gene, CDR3 length, D gene, CDR3 DNA, CDR3 protein. A D gene is named only where the DNA matches it firmly. The listing skips clone size in some rows; elsewhere it reads once, few, many or a size class.

>NA|TRBJ2-1|TRBV4-3|15|NA
TGCGCCAGCAGCCCGACAGGGAGGACTCACAATGAGCAGTTCTTC
CASSPTGRTHNEQFF
>NA|TRBJ2-3|TRBV6-2/TRBV6-3|17|NA
TGTGCCAGCAGTTACTCGATCAGCGTGGGAGGCACAGATACGCAGTATTTT
CASSYSISVGGTDTQYF
>few|TRBJ1-4|TRBV7-2|17|NA
TGTGCCAGCAGCTTAGGTTCTAGGCAGGGAGGAAGGGAAAAACTGTTTTTT
CASSLGSRQGGREKLFF
>NA|TRBJ1-1|TRBV5-5|11|NA
TGTGCCAGCAGCCTTAACACTGAAGCTTTCTTT
CASSLNTEAFF
>NA|TRBJ2-1|TRBV19|13|NA
TGTGCCAGTAGTATGTACGAGGGAGATGAGCAGTTCTTC
CASSMYEGDEQFF
>once|TRBJ1-1|TRBV18|13|NA
TGTGCCAGCTCACCAGGGATAGCGGCTGAAGCTTTCTTT
CASSPGIAAEAFF
>NA|TRBJ1-1|TRBV2|14|NA
TGTGCCAGCAGTGCTCTACGGGGGGATACTGAAGCTTTCTTT
CASSALRGDTEAFF
>once|TRBJ2-3|TRBV5-1|14|TRBD1
TGCGCCAGCAGCAGGACAGGGGTCCCAGATACGCAGTATTTT
CASSRTGVPDTQYF
>NA|TRBJ2-7|TRBV19|16|TRBD1
TGTGCCAGTAGTACCCTTGTCGGACAGGGGTCCTACGAGCAGTACTTC
CASSTLVGQGSYEQYF
>NA|TRBJ1-2|TRBV19|16|TRBD1
TGTGCCAGTAGCCCAGACGGACAGGGGGGCAACTATGGCTACACCTTC
CASSPDGQGGNYGYTF
>NA|TRBJ1-2|TRBV5-1|12|NA
TGCGCCAGCAGCGACAGCAGCTATGGCTACACCTTC
CASSDSSYGYTF
>NA|TRBJ2-7|TRBV4-1|18|TRBD2
TGCGCCAGCAGCCAAGAGCCAGCCGCTAGCGGGAGGGTTTACGAGCAGTACTTC
CASSQEPAASGRVYEQYF
>once|TRBJ1-5|TRBV19|14|NA
TGTGCCAGTAGTATCGGGGGGGAAATTCAGCCCCAGCATTTT
CASSIGGEIQPQHF
>NA|TRBJ1-3|TRBV5-6|15|TRBD1
TGTGCCAGCAGCATCCGGGACAGGGGGCAGTACACCATATATTTT
CASSIRDRGQYTIYF
>NA|TRBJ1-6|TRBV27|16|TRBD1
TGTGCCAGCAAGAGGGAGCCCGGGACAGGTCTTTCACCCCTCCACTTT
CASKREPGTGLSPLHF
>few|TRBJ2-1|TRBV5-1|15|TRBD2
TGCGCCAGCAGGGGAGGGACCAGCTCCTACAATGAGCAGTTCTTC
CASRGGTSSYNEQFF
>few|TRBJ1-1|TRBV6-2/TRBV6-3|14|NA
TGTGCCAGCAGTTACCATCAAACAGGGTCTGAAGCTTTCTTT
CASSYHQTGSEAFF
>once|TRBJ1-2|TRBV20-1|11|NA
TGCAGTGCTGGGGGCGGATTCGGCTACACCTTC
CSAGGGFGYTF
>NA|TRBJ2-1|TRBV9|14|NA
TGTGCCAGCAGCGTAGCTAGCCGACACGATGAGCAGTTCTTC
CASSVASRHDEQFF
>NA|TRBJ2-3|TRBV11-2|16|TRBD2
TGTGCCAGCAGCTGGGGGGGTGGCCCTCAGGGAGATACGCAGTATTTT
CASSWGGGPQGDTQYF
>NA|TRBJ2-5|TRBV6-2/TRBV6-3|15|NA
TGTGCCAGCAGTTCCCTCCGGGGTAGCCAAGAGACCCAGTACTTC
CASSSLRGSQETQYF
>NA|TRBJ2-7|TRBV6-2/TRBV6-3|18|NA
TGTGCCAGCAGTTACTCGTTAAAGGACAGTTCTTTCTCCTACGAGCAGTACTTC
CASSYSLKDSSFSYEQYF
>NA|TRBJ1-6|TRBV24-1|16|NA
TGTGCCACCACAGGGGCGGGTTGCTCCTATAATTCACCCCTCCACTTT
CATTGAGCSYNSPLHF
>NA|TRBJ1-4|TRBV4-3|15|TRBD1
TGCGCCAGCAGCCAAGTGGGGCCGGGACAGGAAAAACTGTTTTTT
CASSQVGPGQEKLFF
>few|TRBJ1-3|TRBV18|16|NA
TGTGCCAGCTCACCTTTAGACAAGGGGTCTGGAAACACCATATATTTT
CASSPLDKGSGNTIYF
>NA|TRBJ1-4|TRBV30|15|NA
TGTGCCTGGAGGAAAACGGGGATAACTAATGAAAAACTGTTTTTT
CAWRKTGITNEKLFF
>NA|TRBJ2-7|TRBV6-5|14|TRBD1
TGTGCCAGCAGTTCGGGACAGGGGGCGTACGAGCAGTACTTC
CASSSGQGAYEQYF
>NA|TRBJ2-5|TRBV27|15|NA
TGTGCCAGCAGTTTGGCATCCGGGGGCCAAGAGACCCAGTACTTC
CASSLASGGQETQYF
>once|TRBJ1-1|TRBV6-5|14|NA
TGTGCCAGCAGTTCCCCGGGTCCGGGGACTGAAGCTTTCTTT
CASSSPGPGTEAFF
>once|TRBJ1-1|TRBV6-5|15|TRBD1
TGTGCCAGCAGTTACCGAGGACAGGGCAACACTGAAGCTTTCTTT
CASSYRGQGNTEAFF
>NA|TRBJ1-6|TRBV5-1|16|TRBD1
TGCGCCAGCAGCTTGGGGGGACAGGTGTCCAATTCACCCCTCCACTTT
CASSLGGQVSNSPLHF
>NA|TRBJ2-5|TRBV25-1|15|TRBD2
TGTGCCAGCAGTGAAGGGACGGGGGGTCGGGAGACCCAGTACTTC
CASSEGTGGRETQYF
>few|TRBJ1-2|TRBV4-1|18|NA
TGCGCCAGCAGCCATGCATGGACGGGGAATAGTATTTTGGGAGGCTACACCTTC
CASSHAWTGNSILGGYTF
>once|TRBJ2-2|TRBV27|19|TRBD2
TGTGCCAGCAGTTTAACCCTCGTAGCGGGAGGGGGTTTGACCGGGGAGCTGTTTTTT
CASSLTLVAGGGLTGELFF
>NA|TRBJ1-5|TRBV6-1|14|NA
TGTGCCAGCAGTGAAGGAGGGGGAATGCAGCCCCAGCATTTT
CASSEGGGMQPQHF
>NA|TRBJ1-1|TRBV18|15|NA
TGTGCCAGCTCACCCATCAGTCCGTTGAACACTGAAGCTTTCTTT
CASSPISPLNTEAFF
>NA|TRBJ1-2|TRBV4-3|15|NA
TGCGCCAGCAGCCAAGATGCAGGGGAGTCCTATGGCTACACCTTC
CASSQDAGESYGYTF
>NA|TRBJ2-2|TRBV2|18|TRBD2
TGTGCCAGCAGGCTTAGCGGGGGGTCTAGGAGGGACACCGGGGAGCTGTTTTTT
CASRLSGGSRRDTGELFF
>few|TRBJ2-1|TRBV7-8|15|TRBD2
TGTGCCAGCAGCTTAGTCTCCACTAGCGGGCGTGAGCAGTTCTTC
CASSLVSTSGREQFF
>NA|TRBJ1-5|TRBV28|14|TRBD1
TGTGCCAGCAGTTTTTACAGGGGACCCCAGCCCCAGCATTTT
CASSFYRGPQPQHF
>once|TRBJ1-5|TRBV2|15|TRBD1
TGTGCCAGCAGGCTGGGGGACAGGGCAAGTCAGCCCCAGCATTTT
CASRLGDRASQPQHF
>once|TRBJ2-1|TRBV21-1|15|NA
TGTGCCAGCAGCAACGAACTAGCGGGAGGCAATGAGCAGTTCTTC
CASSNELAGGNEQFF
>NA|TRBJ1-1|TRBV28|13|NA
TGTGCCAGCAGAATGAGAGGGGGCACTGAAGCTTTCTTT
CASRMRGGTEAFF
>NA|TRBJ2-1|TRBV29-1|12|NA
TGCACCGGATCGAGGGCTTACAATGAGCAGTTCTTC
CTGSRAYNEQFF
>NA|TRBJ1-1|TRBV14|16|TRBD1
TGTGCCAGCAGCCAACATTTAACAGGGGCGAACACTGAAGCTTTCTTT
CASSQHLTGANTEAFF
>NA|TRBJ2-7|TRBV5-4|14|TRBD1
TGTGCCAGCAGCATAGAACAGGGGATCTACGAGCAGTACTTC
CASSIEQGIYEQYF
>NA|TRBJ1-3|TRBV4-3|14|NA
TGCGCCAGCAGCCACCAGGTCTCTGGAAACACCATATATTTT
CASSHQVSGNTIYF
>once|TRBJ1-5|TRBV3-1/TRBV3-2|13|NA
TGTGCCAGCAGCCACCGCGGAAATCAGCCCCAGCATTTT
CASSHRGNQPQHF
>NA|TRBJ2-2|TRBV6-5|15|TRBD1
TGTGCCAGCAGTACCGGACAGGGGGACACCGGGGAGCTGTTTTTT
CASSTGQGDTGELFF
>NA|TRBJ1-1|TRBV4-1|15|NA
TGCGCCAGCAGCCGGGGGCAGGGGCCGAACACTGAAGCTTTCTTT
CASSRGQGPNTEAFF
>NA|TRBJ1-6|TRBV2|15|TRBD1
TGTGCCAGCAATCTCAGGGGGAAGAATAATTCACCCCTCCACTTT
CASNLRGKNNSPLHF
>NA|TRBJ2-7|TRBV18|16|NA
TGTGCCAGCTCACCACCGATCGGCAGGGGATACTACGAGCAGTACTTC
CASSPPIGRGYYEQYF
>NA|TRBJ2-1|TRBV4-3|15|NA
TGCGCCAGCAGCCAGTCCGAGGGGGCCTACAATGAGCAGTTCTTC
CASSQSEGAYNEQFF
>NA|TRBJ2-7|TRBV27|14|NA
TGTGCCAGCAGAAGAGTGGCGGGACCGTACGAGCAGTACTTC
CASRRVAGPYEQYF
>NA|TRBJ2-1|TRBV11-2|16|TRBD2
TGTGCCAGCAGCTTTTATCAACTAGCGGGATCCAATGAGCAGTTCTTC
CASSFYQLAGSNEQFF
>NA|TRBJ2-5|TRBV6-6|15|TRBD1
TGTGCCAGCCGTTCACTTAACAGGGGTGCGGAGACCCAGTACTTC
CASRSLNRGAETQYF
>NA|TRBJ2-5|TRBV7-2|15|NA
TGTGCCAGCAGCCCACGGACAACCGATCATGAGACCCAGTACTTC
CASSPRTTDHETQYF